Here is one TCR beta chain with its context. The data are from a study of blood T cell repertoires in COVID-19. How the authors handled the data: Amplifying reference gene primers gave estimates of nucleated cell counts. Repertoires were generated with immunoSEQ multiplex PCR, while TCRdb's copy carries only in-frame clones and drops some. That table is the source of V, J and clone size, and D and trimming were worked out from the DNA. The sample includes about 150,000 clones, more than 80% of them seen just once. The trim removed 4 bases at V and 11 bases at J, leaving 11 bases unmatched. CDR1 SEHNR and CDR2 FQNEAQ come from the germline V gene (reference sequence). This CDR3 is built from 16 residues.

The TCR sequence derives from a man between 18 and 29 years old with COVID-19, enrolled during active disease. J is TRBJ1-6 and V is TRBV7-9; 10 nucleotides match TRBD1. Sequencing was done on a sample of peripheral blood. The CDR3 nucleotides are TGTGCCAGCAGCTGGGGACAGGGGTCAGGTTTGCCACCCCTCCACTTT. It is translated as CASSWGQGSGLPPLHF.